This T cell receptor (beta chain) was sequenced for a study of blood T cell repertoires in COVID-19. About the research overall: PBMCs, B-cell-depleted T cells, or T cells were the source of the cDNA or gDNA that made up the material.

In terms of age and location, participants ranged from about 18 to 95 years and lived in fewer than 30 US areas. Participants' own reports of clinical history determined their cohort assignment. In the source study's methods: Reference gene primer amplification gave nucleated cell count estimates. The assay was immunoSEQ multiplex PCR, and TCRdb's table has in-frame clones only and misses some. D and trimming come from the DNA, and the V and J calls and clone size come from that table. This sample yields almost 350,000 clones, of which approximately 91% are seen a single time; approximately 1% belongs to the top ten. CDR1 and CDR2 from the germline V gene are DFQATT and SNEGSKA (reference sequence). The CDR3 sequence is 12 residues long. V dropped 3 bases and J dropped 9; count of bases not matched to a gene: 7.

The J gene is TRBJ2-7, the V gene TRBV20-1, with 8 bases aligning to TRBD2. Sequenced: PBMCs or T cells enriched from blood (not recorded which). This TCR was recovered from a woman in her 30s who had been exposed to COVID-19. The CDR3 DNA reads as TGCAGTGCTAGTGATAATAGCGGGGCGCAGTACTTC. This translates into CSASDNSGAQYF.